This T cell receptor beta chain was captured by sequencing in a study of blood T cell repertoires in COVID-19 (dated by TCRdb to 2018 to 2020). For context, the study as a whole: Collaborator samples came from the United States, Italy and Spain and covered acute and convalescent phases of COVID-19. The material from the prospective study consisted of cDNA or gDNA derived from T cells, B-cell-depleted T cells, or PBMCs. Subjects who had been exposed to COVID-19, were actively infected with it, or had recovered from it provided the deeply sampled blood TCRbeta repertoires that made up the dataset. The repertoires were released in a freely available public database intended as a resource for research on the immune response to SARS-CoV-2. Samples were obtained from the ongoing ImmuneRACE study (first 160 participants) and from 950 to 1,500 subjects provided by 6 global collaborators. A de-identified subject ID, COVID-19 status, age in years and sex were almost always included in the sample metadata. Where HLA class I and class II types were available, the types were taken from metadata supplied by the sample provider, not from assay-based typing.

One collaborating source in Seattle enrolled patients during active infection and followed them longitudinally through the course of disease. Whole blood was collected in K2EDTA tubes by collaborating institutions according to the institutions' own protocols. Collaborator samples were shipped for TCRbeta analysis as frozen whole blood, isolated PBMCs, or DNA extracted from either sample type. TCRbeta CDR3 regions were amplified from genomic DNA using the immunoSEQ Assay, a bias-controlled multiplex PCR. For the original study's pipeline: The number of nucleated cells in each sample was estimated from the amplification of reference gene primers within the assay. Sequence reads were collapsed and filtered to measure the absolute abundance of every unique TCRbeta CDR3 rearrangement. For each sample, productive Simpson clonality was calculated by taking the square root of Simpson's diversity index across productive rearrangements. Entries here come from immuneACCESS through TCRdb and include only in-frame sequences with V and J called. Some clones fail to appear in such tables; in the studies checked, an unresolved V gene covers under half of the shortfall, and the cause of the remainder is unknown. The V and J calls and clone size were taken over from that table, and D and trimming were inferred from the DNA. Here the sample has 220,000 or so clones; around 86% occur a single time. In total, the top ten clones hold over 7% of the sample.

A distance of 9 bases separates the germline ends of V and J, which lose 4 bases and 0 bases respectively. CDR1 and CDR2, per the germline V gene (reference sequence), are SEHNR and FQNEAQ. The CDR3 contains 14 residues, cysteine and phenylalanine counted. The entry retains the CDR3 DNA only, 42 bases that are in frame from base 1. For this clone: The antigen it recognizes is unknown. No base quality values were provided; no much bigger clone lies one nucleotide off.

Study-level results and caveats: The quantity of clinical and demographic metadata differed by source and by participant and was supplied without curation.

The specimen sequenced was peripheral blood. Here the chain combines TRBV7-9 and TRBJ1-1; perhaps TRBD1 is the D gene, with 6 bases matching. The clonotype comes from a woman of 80 years or more with COVID-19, enrolled during active disease. The nucleotides read TGTGCCAGCAGCTGGGGACAAGTGAACACTGAAGCTTTCTTT. This is translated as CASSWGQVNTEAFF. The reference TRBV7-9 and TRBJ1-1 proteins fill in what lies around the CDR3, so the full variable domain reads DTGVSQNPRHKITKRGQNVTFRCDPISEHNRLYWYRQTLGQGPEFLTYFQNEAQLEKSRLLSDRFSAERPKGSFSTLEIQRTEQGDSAMYLCASSWGQVNTEAFFGQGTRLTVV.